Below, 26 T cell receptor beta chains from the same sample are listed, as sequenced in a study of T cell responses to AZD1222 COVID-19 vaccine. Clones were sequenced by immunoSEQ multiplex PCR, and TCRdb holds only the in-frame ones, with some missing. This table has tens of thousands of clones, 70% to 85% appearing once. The sequencing used peripheral blood, collected on day 0 of AZD1222 vaccination. The receptors originated from an adult in good health.

The rearrangement joins TRBV10-3 to TRBJ1-3, with no clear D. The germline gives CDR1 ENHRY, CDR2 SYGVKD. CDR3 length: 11 amino acids. V dropped 6 bases and J dropped 4 bases, with 4 bases sitting between them. This chain's CDR3 is CAISNGNTIYF. As DNA, the CDR3 is TGTGCCATCAGCAACGGAAACACCATATATTTT.

The chain recombines TRBV24-1 with TRBJ2-1; D might be TRBD1 (6 bases). The germline V gene encodes CDR1 KGHDR and CDR2 SFDVKD. Trimming removed 4 bases from V and 4 bases from J, with 19 bases in between. The CDR3 has 17 residues. Here the CDR3 reads CATSDRFTGTFYNEQFF. As DNA, the CDR3 is TGTGCCACCAGTGACCGTTTTACCGGGACATTTTACAATGAGCAGTTCTTC.

This clone was picked up a small number of times. The chain joins TRBV19 to TRBJ1-5; TRBD1 matches 7 bases. Germline V gives CDR1 LNHDA, CDR2 SQIVND (reference sequence). The CDR3 extends over 16 amino acids. Trimming cost V 7 bases and J 3 bases; bases outside gene matches: 12. CDR3 region: CASNKRDSWPNQPQHF. The CDR3, as DNA: TGTGCCAGTAATAAGCGGGACAGTTGGCCCAATCAGCCCCAGCATTTT.

The chain joins TRBV11-1 to TRBJ2-7; 7 positions match TRBD1. The CDR3 totals 14 residues. With 5 bases clipped from V and 3 bases from J, the junction kept 7 bases outside the gene matches. Germline CDR1 and CDR2: SGHAT and FQDESV (reference sequence). The CDR3 is CASSVDREDYEQYF. CDR3 DNA sequence: TGTGCCAGCAGCGTCGACAGGGAAGACTACGAGCAGTACTTC.

V usage is TRBV11-2 and J usage is TRBJ2-3, with D hard to call. The CDR3 contains 12 residues. Trimming cost V 5 bases and J 3 bases, with 6 bases left between them. The germline V gene encodes CDR1 SGHAT and CDR2 FQNNGV. Here the CDR3 DNA reads TGTGCCAGCAGCCCTACGACAGATACGCAGTATTTT. Its translation: CASSPTTDTQYF.

This chain connects TRBV3-1 (or the pseudogene TRBV3-2) to TRBJ1-1; no definite D call. V was pared by 0 bases and J by 4 bases, with 9 bases between. The CDR3 has 14 residues. Per the germline V gene, CDR1 is LGHDT and CDR2 is YNNKEL (reference sequence). The CDR3 sequence: CASSQEGIGTEAFF. The CDR3 coding sequence is TGTGCCAGCAGCCAAGAGGGGATAGGCACTGAAGCTTTCTTT.

The rearrangement joins TRBV11-3 to TRBJ2-1; 11 positions agree with TRBD2. Germline-derived CDR1 and CDR2 are SGHNT and YENEEA. The junction had 2 bases not matched to a gene; V was cut back by 3 bases and J by 4 bases. The CDR3 runs to 15 residues. Written as DNA, the CDR3 is TGTGCCAGCAGCTTCCGACTAGCGGGATACAATGAGCAGTTCTTC. This encodes CASSFRLAGYNEQFF.

This clone was counted between two and nine times. The gene calls are TRBV5-1 and TRBJ1-1; D is undetermined. Germline V CDR1 and CDR2: SGHRS, YFSETQ. V lost 2 bases and J 4 bases, leaving 12 bases between the germline ends. This CDR3 has 14 amino acids. In nucleotides, the CDR3 is TGCGCCAGCAGCTTTGGATCCGAGGGCACTGAAGCTTTCTTT. This codes for CASSFGSEGTEAFF.

V usage is TRBV3-1 (or the pseudogene TRBV3-2) and J usage is TRBJ2-5; TRBD2 agrees at 10 bases. CDR3 length: 20 amino acids. V lost 3 bases and J lost 5; bases outside the gene matches: 21. Germline assignment: CDR1 LGHDT and CDR2 YNNKEL (reference sequence). The CDR3 DNA follows: TGTGCCAGCAGCCAGGAGATGCAGAAGGTAGCGGGAGGTTTGTCCGAGACCCAGTACTTC. Encoded protein: CASSQEMQKVAGGLSETQYF.

CDR3 amino acids: CASSLERETDTQYF. As DNA, the CDR3 is TGTGCCAGCAGCTTGGAGAGGGAGACAGATACGCAGTATTTT. This chain links TRBV5-8 with TRBJ2-3, with a tentative D call TRBD2 (5 bases). Trimming took 0 bases from V and 3 from J, leaving 8 bases between them. The CDR3 is 14 amino acids. Germline V gives CDR1 SGHTS, CDR2 YDEGEE.

This chain links TRBV18 with TRBJ2-1; 8 nucleotides align to TRBD2. V was clipped by 2 bases and J by 8 bases; unmatched bases: 8. This CDR3 is 15 amino acids long. Per the germline V gene, CDR1 is KGHSH and CDR2 is LQKENI. CDR3 protein: CASSPFGSGDDEQFF. The CDR3 region has the DNA TGTGCCAGCTCACCATTCGGTAGCGGGGATGATGAGCAGTTCTTC.

This clone came up a few times. The V and J genes are TRBV28 and TRBJ2-7, with D uncertain. Germline CDR1 MDHEN, CDR2 SYDVKM. The V gene lost 1 base and the J gene lost 4 bases, with 5 bases spanning the gap. This CDR3 comprises 12 residues. CDR3 nucleotides: TGTGCCAGCAGTTTATATGGGTACGAGCAGTACTTC. Its protein product is CASSLYGYEQYF. The full variable domain, in which reference TRBV28 and TRBJ2-7 provide the parts outside the CDR3, is DVKVTQSSRYLVKRTGEKVFLECVQDMDHENMFWYRQDPGLGLRLIYFSYDVKMKEKGDIPEGYSVSREKKERFSLILESASTNQTSMYLCASSLYGYEQYFGPGTRLTVT.

This clone was detected only a few times. The chain uses TRBV11-2 and TRBJ2-7; D unresolved. V lost 5 bases and J 3 bases, leaving 14 bases between the germline ends. Germline V CDR1 and CDR2: SGHAT, FQNNGV. CDR3 length: 14 residues. The CDR3 is CASSRSYSNYEQYF. For the CDR3, the DNA is TGTGCCAGCAGCAGATCTTACTCAAACTACGAGCAGTACTTC.

V is TRBV19 and J is TRBJ1-2; D is possibly TRBD1 (5 bases). Germline V gives CDR1 LNHDA, CDR2 SQIVND (reference sequence). CDR3 length: 14 residues. The V and J ends lost 2 bases and 0 bases respectively, with 7 bases between them. Here the CDR3 reads CASSISGPNYGYTF. In DNA, the CDR3 is TGTGCCAGTAGTATATCGGGGCCTAACTATGGCTACACCTTC.

This chain links TRBV6-6 with TRBJ2-1; D not certain. Germline V gene lookup returns CDR1 MNHNY and CDR2 SVGAGI (reference sequence). CDR3 length equals 15 residues. Trimming removed 2 bases from V and 0 bases from J, with 8 bases in between. CDR3 DNA: TGTGCCAGCAGTTACCTCAAGAGCTCCTACAATGAGCAGTTCTTC. As protein: CASSYLKSSYNEQFF.

The chain is built from TRBV7-9 and TRBJ1-2; D unclear. The germline gives CDR1 SEHNR, CDR2 FQNEAQ (reference sequence). Between the trimmed V and J ends, which lost 5 bases and 4 bases, there was a span of 11 bases. The CDR3 has 13 amino acids. The CDR3 bases are TGTGCCAGCAGCAGTAGCCGACTCTATGGCTACACCTTC. Its translation: CASSSSRLYGYTF.

The chain links TRBV4-3 to TRBJ2-1; TRBD2 is a possible D gene (5 bases). Trimming took 4 bases from V and 0 from J, leaving 16 bases between them. Germline V CDR1 and CDR2: LGHNA, YSLEER. This CDR3 is built from 17 residues. CDR3 in DNA: TGCGCCAGCAGCCCAACCCTGCCGGGGAGCTCCTACAATGAGCAGTTCTTC. Translated, it gives CASSPTLPGSSYNEQFF.

This clone was found a few times. This chain connects TRBV7-9 to TRBJ1-2; 7 bases agree with TRBD1. The CDR3 runs to 16 residues. V lost 5 bases, J lost 6 bases, and 15 bases stayed unmatched. Germline loops: CDR1 SEHNR, CDR2 FQNEAQ (reference sequence). The CDR3 coding sequence is TGTGCCAGCAGCCCCCGCCCCGACAGGGAATTCGATGGCTACACCTTC. Its translation is CASSPRPDREFDGYTF.

The CDR3 reads CASSYSAGGYEQYV. In DNA, the CDR3 is TGTGCCAGCAGTTACTCAGCGGGAGGCTACGAGCAGTACGTC. The chain recombines TRBV6-2 or TRBV6-3 with TRBJ2-7; 9 bases line up with TRBD2. This CDR3 comprises 14 residues. Germline V lookup: CDR1 MNHEY, CDR2 SVGEGT. J was trimmed by 3 bases and V by 0 bases; bases with no gene match: 0.

The chain combines TRBV7-2 with TRBJ2-5, with no clear D. The CDR3 extends over 15 amino acids. V lost 4 bases to trimming and J lost 3 bases, with 15 bases between them. Germline V gene data show CDR1 as SGHTA and CDR2 as FQGNSA. The CDR3 spells CASSWAGHSEETQYF. Here the CDR3 DNA reads TGTGCCAGCAGCTGGGCAGGTCACTCGGAAGAGACCCAGTACTTC.

The chain uses TRBV18 and TRBJ1-4; D ambiguous. The germline V and J ends were trimmed by 2 bases and 3 bases, with 13 bases remaining between them. This CDR3 spans 16 amino acids. From germline, CDR1 is KGHSH and CDR2 LQKENI. For the CDR3, the DNA is TGTGCCAGCTCACCATTCAGGTCTTCGGCTAATGAAAAACTGTTTTTT. Its translation is CASSPFRSSANEKLFF.

This chain uses TRBV4-3 with TRBJ1-1; perhaps TRBD1 as D (6 bases). CDR3 length: 16 amino acids. Deletions cut 0 bases from V and 11 bases from J, with 22 bases between. CDR1 is LGHNA, CDR2 YSLEER, per germline. The CDR3: CASSQDRTGLKGVAFF. DNA for the CDR3: TGCGCCAGCAGCCAAGATAGAACAGGGCTTAAGGGGGTGGCTTTCTTT.

The J gene is TRBJ2-2, the V gene TRBV19, with D possibly TRBD1 on 5 matching bases. Germline V gene sequence: CDR1 LNHDA, CDR2 SQIVND (reference sequence). This CDR3 is built from 17 residues. The germline V and J ends were trimmed by 1 base and 1 base, with 13 bases remaining between them. CDR3 bases: TGTGCCAGTAGTATAGGCCCCCCGGACATGAACACCGGGGAGCTGTTTTTT. This codes for CASSIGPPDMNTGELFF.

The chain carries TRBV11-2 and TRBJ2-3; D is perhaps TRBD2 (6 bases). The CDR3 loop spans 16 amino acids. Trimming left V 5 bases short and J 4 bases short, with 19 bases between. Germline CDR1 and CDR2: SGHAT and FQNNGV. The CDR3 loop reads CASSLTRRGVADTQYF. For the CDR3, the DNA is TGTGCCAGCAGCCTTACACGGCGGGGTGTGGCAGATACGCAGTATTTT.

V usage is TRBV7-2 and J usage is TRBJ2-1; no clear D gene. From germline, CDR1 is SGHTA and CDR2 FQGNSA. V gave up 8 bases and J gave up 7 bases, with 15 bases separating them. The CDR3 is 13 residues long. The CDR3 DNA follows: TGTGCCAGCGGGGTATCTTTGGAGAATGAGCAGTTCTTC. Amino acids: CASGVSLENEQFF. Together with reference TRBV7-2 and TRBJ2-1, the CDR3 gives the full variable domain: GAGVSQSPSNKVTEKGKDVELRCDPISGHTALYWYRQSLGQGLEFLIYFQGNSAPDKSGLPSDRFSAERTGGSVSTLTIQRTQQEDSAVYLCASGVSLENEQFFGPGTRLTVL.

The gene calls are TRBV7-3 and TRBJ2-3, with D tentatively TRBD1 or TRBD2 (5 bases each). Trimming took off 1 base at V and 2 bases at J, with 10 bases between the two ends. This CDR3 is built from 15 residues. Germline CDR1 is SGHTA and CDR2 is FQGTGA. DNA of the CDR3: TGTGCCAGCAGCTTAAGAGGGGTTACCACAGATACGCAGTATTTT. Its translation: CASSLRGVTTDTQYF.